What follows is one TCR beta chain and its context. Antigen specificity is unknown. The PCR made use of 60 Vbeta and 13 Jbeta primers. The protocol was immunoSEQ multiplex PCR, while the TCRdb copy is restricted to in-frame clones and leaves out a portion. The sample includes under 150,000 clones, around 78% of them seen just once. This sample stems from a study of cytomegalovirus exposure and HLA in healthy donors. Study-wide points: The authors judged a highly shared variant cluster likely a sequencing artifact.

The CDR3 contains 16 residues. Looked up from germline, CDR1 is SGHAT and CDR2 is FQNNGV. Trimming pared 1 base from V and 5 bases from J, leaving 15 bases between. The sequencing sample was made of PBMCs. This rearrangement joins TRBV11-2 to TRBJ2-1; tentative D call: TRBD2 (7 bases). The TCR sequence derives from a woman aged 30 to 39 in good health and CMV-seropositive. CDR3 sequence: CASSLGGGGSDNEQFF. CDR3 coding DNA: TGTGCCAGCAGCTTAGGAGGGGGGGGCTCTGACAATGAGCAGTTCTTC. Complete variable domain (other parts from reference TRBV11-2 and TRBJ2-1): EAGVAQSPRYKIIEKRQSVAFWCNPISGHATLYWYQQILGQGPKLLIQFQNNGVVDDSQLPKDRFSAERLKGVDSTLKIQPAKLEDSAVYLCASSLGGGGSDNEQFFGPGTRLTVL.